The sequence of this TCR beta chain was determined in a study of T cell repertoires in cytomegalovirus infection. Study information: From public TCR beta signatures came an indication of both CMV infection and matching HLA type. Notes on the study in general: Accumulated public TCR beta family frequency recognized individuals carrying CMV together with the relevant HLA. In two of eight donors, the top clonotype was HLA-C-restricted CMV-specific.

Germline assignment: CDR1 MNHEY and CDR2 SVGAGI. V shed 7 bases and J shed 6 bases, with 9 bases lying between them. The CDR3 sequence is 12 residues long. Each CDR3 protein is one row after TCRdb ran MiXCR on the reads. Here the sample spans over 450,000 distinct CDR3 sequences, around 10% being singletons. At least ten counts were recorded for this clonotype. Its antigen is unidentified. This TCR was sampled from a human donor in good health (CMV status not recorded). Some clones in this sample may be carry-over from other donors' samples. Sequenced sample: PBMCs. This rearrangement joins TRBV6-5 to TRBJ2-2, with a tentative D call TRBD1 (5 bases). In nucleotides, the CDR3 is TGTGCCAGCACTCAGGGTTCCGGGGAGCTGTTTTTT. This codes for CASTQGSGELFF.